The T cell receptor beta chain under discussion was sequenced for a study of blood T cell repertoires in COVID-19. About the research overall: Acute and convalescent COVID-19 samples came from the United States, Italy and Spain. Sample material is recorded as cDNA or gDNA derived from T cells, B-cell-depleted T cells, or PBMCs.

J gave up 8 bases and V 0 bases, and 6 bases lay outside the gene matches. CDR1 and CDR2 from the germline V gene are LGHNA and YSLEER. The CDR3 covers 16 residues. The repertoire was sequenced with immunoSEQ multiplex PCR; TCRdb's copy has only in-frame clones and lacks some. The sample gives about 340,000 clones, over 70% of which show up once; around 3% is in the top ten. The J gene is TRBJ1-6, the V gene TRBV4-3; 8 nucleotides match TRBD1. This TCR came from a man aged 25 to 45 with active or convalescent COVID-19. Sequences were obtained from peripheral blood. CDR3 in DNA: TGCGCCAGCAGCCAAGATAGACAGGGGAAGGATTCACCCCTCCACTTT. It codes for CASSQDRQGKDSPLHF.